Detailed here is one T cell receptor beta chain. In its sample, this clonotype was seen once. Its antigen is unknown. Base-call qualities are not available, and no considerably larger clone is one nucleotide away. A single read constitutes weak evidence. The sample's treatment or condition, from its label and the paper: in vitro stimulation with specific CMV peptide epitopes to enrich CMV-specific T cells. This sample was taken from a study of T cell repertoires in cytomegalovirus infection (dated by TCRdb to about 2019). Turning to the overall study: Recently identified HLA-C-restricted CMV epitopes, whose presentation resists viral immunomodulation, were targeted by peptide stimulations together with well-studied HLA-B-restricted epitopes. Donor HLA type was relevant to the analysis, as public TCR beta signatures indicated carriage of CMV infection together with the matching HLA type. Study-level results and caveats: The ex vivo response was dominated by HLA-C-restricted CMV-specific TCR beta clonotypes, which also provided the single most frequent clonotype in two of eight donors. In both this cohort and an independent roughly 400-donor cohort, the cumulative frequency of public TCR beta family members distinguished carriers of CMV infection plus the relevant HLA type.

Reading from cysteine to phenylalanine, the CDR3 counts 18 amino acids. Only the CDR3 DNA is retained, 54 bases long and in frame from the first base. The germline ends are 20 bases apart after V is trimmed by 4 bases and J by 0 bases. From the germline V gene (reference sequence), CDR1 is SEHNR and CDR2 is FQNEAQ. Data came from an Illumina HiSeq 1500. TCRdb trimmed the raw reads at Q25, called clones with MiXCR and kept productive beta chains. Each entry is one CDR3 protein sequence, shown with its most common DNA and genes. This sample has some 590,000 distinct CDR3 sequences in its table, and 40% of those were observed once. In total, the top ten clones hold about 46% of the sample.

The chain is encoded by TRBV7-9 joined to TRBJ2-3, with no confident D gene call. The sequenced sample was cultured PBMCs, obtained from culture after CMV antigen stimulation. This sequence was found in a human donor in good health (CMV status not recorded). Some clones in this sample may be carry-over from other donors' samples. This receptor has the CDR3 CASSSSWRMGKSTDTQYF. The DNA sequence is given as TGTGCCAGCAGCTCTTCTTGGCGGATGGGTAAAAGCACAGATACGCAGTATTTT.